This T cell receptor (beta chain) was profiled in a study of blood T cell repertoires in COVID-19. Study-level information: Collection of acute and convalescent COVID-19 samples took place in the United States, Italy and Spain. Sources were T cells, B-cell-depleted T cells, or PBMCs; the material itself was cDNA or gDNA.

In the authors' workflow: The authors estimated nucleated cell counts from reference gene primer amplification. TCRdb's table, derived via immunoSEQ multiplex PCR, lists solely in-frame clones and lacks some. From that table come the V and J calls and clone size; the DNA was used to work out D and trimming. Of a few hundred thousand clones in the sample, around 90% were seen once. The CDR3 covers 13 residues. V gave up 0 bases and J gave up 2 bases, with 3 bases separating them. Germline CDR1 LNHNV, CDR2 YYDKDF (reference sequence). The TCR comes from a man aged 55-75 years with acute or convalescent COVID-19. This chain links TRBV15 with TRBJ2-3, with D hard to call. Source material: peripheral blood. This CDR3 reads CATSRDYTDTQYF. Written as DNA, the CDR3 is TGTGCCACCAGCAGAGATTACACAGATACGCAGTATTTT.